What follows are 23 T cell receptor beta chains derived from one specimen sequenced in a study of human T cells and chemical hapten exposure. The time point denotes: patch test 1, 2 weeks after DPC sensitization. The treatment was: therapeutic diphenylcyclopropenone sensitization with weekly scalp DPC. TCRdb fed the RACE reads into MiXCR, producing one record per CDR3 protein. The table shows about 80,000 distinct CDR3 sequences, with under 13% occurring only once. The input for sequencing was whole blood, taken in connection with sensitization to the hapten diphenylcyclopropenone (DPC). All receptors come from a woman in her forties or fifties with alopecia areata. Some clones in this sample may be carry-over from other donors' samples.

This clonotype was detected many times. The CDR3 here is CSVGLDSTDTQYF. CDR3 DNA: TGCAGCGTCGGCCTGGACAGCACAGATACGCAGTATTTT. The chain employs TRBV29-1 and TRBJ2-3; D is uncertain. Trimming removed 6 bases from V and 0 bases from J, with 10 bases in between. The germline V gene encodes CDR1 SQVTM and CDR2 ANQGSEA. CDR3 length: 13 residues.

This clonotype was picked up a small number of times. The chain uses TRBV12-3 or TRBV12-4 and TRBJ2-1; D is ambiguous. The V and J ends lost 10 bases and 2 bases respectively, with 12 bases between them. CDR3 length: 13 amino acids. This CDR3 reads CATHSQPYNEQFF. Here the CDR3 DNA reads TGTGCCACCCATTCGCAGCCCTACAATGAGCAGTTCTTC.

CDR3 in DNA: TGCGCCAGCAGCCAAGAGTCCGGGGGTGAGACCCAGTACTTC. Translated, it gives CASSQESGGETQYF. V gene TRBV4-1 combines with J gene TRBJ2-5; TRBD2 is a possible D gene (6 bases). Germline lookup yields CDR1 MGHRA and CDR2 YSYEKL. This CDR3 spans 14 amino acids. V dropped 0 bases and J dropped 5 bases, with 10 bases sitting between them.

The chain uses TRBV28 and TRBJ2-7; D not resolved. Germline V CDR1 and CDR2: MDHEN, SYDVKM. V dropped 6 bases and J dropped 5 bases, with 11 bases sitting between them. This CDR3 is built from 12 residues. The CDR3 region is CASRASADEQYF. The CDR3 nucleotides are TGTGCCAGCAGGGCCAGCGCCGACGAGCAGTACTTC. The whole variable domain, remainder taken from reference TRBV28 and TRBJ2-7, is DVKVTQSSRYLVKRTGEKVFLECVQDMDHENMFWYRQDPGLGLRLIYFSYDVKMKEKGDIPEGYSVSREKKERFSLILESASTNQTSMYLCASRASADEQYFGPGTRLTVT.

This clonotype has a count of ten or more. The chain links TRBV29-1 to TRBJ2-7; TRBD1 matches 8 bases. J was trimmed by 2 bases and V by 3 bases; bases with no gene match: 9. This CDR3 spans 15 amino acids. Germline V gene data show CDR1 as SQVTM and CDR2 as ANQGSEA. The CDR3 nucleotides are TGCAGCGTTGAGGGCTCGGACAGGGAGCCCTACGAGCAGTACTTC. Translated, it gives CSVEGSDREPYEQYF.

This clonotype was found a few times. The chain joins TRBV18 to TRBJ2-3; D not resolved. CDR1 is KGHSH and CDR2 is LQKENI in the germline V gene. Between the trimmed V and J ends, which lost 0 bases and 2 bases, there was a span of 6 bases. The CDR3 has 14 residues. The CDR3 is CASSPPSITDTQYF. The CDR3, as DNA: TGTGCCAGCTCACCACCGTCCATCACAGATACGCAGTATTTT.

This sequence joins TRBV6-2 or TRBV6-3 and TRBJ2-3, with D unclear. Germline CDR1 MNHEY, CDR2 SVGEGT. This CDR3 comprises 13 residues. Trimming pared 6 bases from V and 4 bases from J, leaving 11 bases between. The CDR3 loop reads CASRASSADTQYF. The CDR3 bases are TGTGCCAGCAGAGCGAGCTCAGCAGATACGCAGTATTTT.

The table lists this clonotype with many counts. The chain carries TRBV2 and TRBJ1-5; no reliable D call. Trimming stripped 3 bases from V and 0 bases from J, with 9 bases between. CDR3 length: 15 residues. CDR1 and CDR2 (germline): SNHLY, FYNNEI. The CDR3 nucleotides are TGTGCCAGCAGTGATCGGCCCGTTAGCAATCAGCCCCAGCATTTT. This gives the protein CASSDRPVSNQPQHF. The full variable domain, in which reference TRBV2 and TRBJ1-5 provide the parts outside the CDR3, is EPEVTQTPSHQVTQMGQEVILRCVPISNHLYFYWYRQILGQKVEFLVSFYNNEISEKSEIFDDQFSVERPDGSNFTLKIRSTKLEDSAMYFCASSDRPVSNQPQHFGDGTRLSIL.

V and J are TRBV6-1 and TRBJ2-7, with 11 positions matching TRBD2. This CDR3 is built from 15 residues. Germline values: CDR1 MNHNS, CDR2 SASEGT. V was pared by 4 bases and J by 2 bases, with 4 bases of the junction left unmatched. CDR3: CASSGELAGAYEQYF. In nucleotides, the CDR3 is TGTGCCAGCAGTGGAGAACTAGCGGGAGCCTACGAGCAGTACTTC.

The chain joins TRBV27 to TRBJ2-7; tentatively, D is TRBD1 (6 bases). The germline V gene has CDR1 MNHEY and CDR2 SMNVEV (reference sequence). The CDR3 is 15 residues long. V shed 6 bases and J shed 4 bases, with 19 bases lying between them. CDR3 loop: CASSQGSHSPYEQYF. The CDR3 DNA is TGTGCCAGCAGCCAGGGGTCCCACTCCCCTTACGAGCAGTACTTC.

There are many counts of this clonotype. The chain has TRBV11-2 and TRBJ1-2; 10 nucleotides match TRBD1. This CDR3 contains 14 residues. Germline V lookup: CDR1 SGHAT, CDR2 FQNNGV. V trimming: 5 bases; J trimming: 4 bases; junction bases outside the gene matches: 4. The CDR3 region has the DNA TGTGCCAGCAGCATGACAGGGGGCGCCTATGGCTACACCTTC. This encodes CASSMTGGAYGYTF.

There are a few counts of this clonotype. In DNA form, the CDR3 reads TGTGCCAGCAGCTTCCACGACCCGCTCCCCACAGATACGCAGTATTTT. This encodes CASSFHDPLPTDTQYF. The V gene is TRBV7-6, the J gene TRBJ2-3; D is unclear. Germline V gives CDR1 SGHVS, CDR2 FNYEAQ. V was trimmed by 3 bases and J by 2 bases, leaving 15 bases between them. This CDR3 spans 16 amino acids.

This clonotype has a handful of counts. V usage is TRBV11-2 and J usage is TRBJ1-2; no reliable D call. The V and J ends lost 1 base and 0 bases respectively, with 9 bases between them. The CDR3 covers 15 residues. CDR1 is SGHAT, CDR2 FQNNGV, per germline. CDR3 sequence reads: CASSLAQNSNYGYTF. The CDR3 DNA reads TGTGCCAGCAGCTTAGCCCAGAATTCTAACTATGGCTACACCTTC.

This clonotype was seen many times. The CDR3 loop reads CASGLGIAGLQETQYF. The DNA of the CDR3 is TGTGCTAGTGGTTTGGGAATAGCGGGCCTGCAAGAGACCCAGTACTTC. The chain couples TRBV12-5 to TRBJ2-5; 7 nucleotides align to TRBD2. J gave up 2 bases and V 1 base, and 7 bases lay outside the gene matches. CDR3 length equals 16 residues. From germline, CDR1 is LGHNT and CDR2 FRNRAP.

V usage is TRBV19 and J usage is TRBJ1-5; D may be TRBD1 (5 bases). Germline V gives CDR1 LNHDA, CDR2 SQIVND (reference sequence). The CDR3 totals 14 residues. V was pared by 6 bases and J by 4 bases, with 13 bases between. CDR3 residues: CASRFGDPNQPQHF. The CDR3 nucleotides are TGTGCCAGTAGGTTCGGGGACCCAAATCAGCCCCAGCATTTT.

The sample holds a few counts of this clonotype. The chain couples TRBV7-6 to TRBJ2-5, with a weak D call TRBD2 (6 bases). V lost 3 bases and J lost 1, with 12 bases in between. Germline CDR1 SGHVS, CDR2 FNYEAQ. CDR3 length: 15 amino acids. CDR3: CASSFIADTQETQYF. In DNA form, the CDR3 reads TGTGCCAGCAGCTTTATAGCGGATACCCAAGAGACCCAGTACTTC.

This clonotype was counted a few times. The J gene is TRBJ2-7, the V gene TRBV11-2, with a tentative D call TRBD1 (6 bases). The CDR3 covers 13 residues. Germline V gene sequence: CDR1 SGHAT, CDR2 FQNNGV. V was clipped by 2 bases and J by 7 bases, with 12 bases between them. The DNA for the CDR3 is TGTGCCAGCAGCTTACTGGACAGACAAGAGCAGTACTTC. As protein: CASSLLDRQEQYF.

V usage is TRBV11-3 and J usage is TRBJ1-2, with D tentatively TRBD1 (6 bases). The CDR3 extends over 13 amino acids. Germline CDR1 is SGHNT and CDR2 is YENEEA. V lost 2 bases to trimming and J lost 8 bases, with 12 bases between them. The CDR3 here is CASSLTGSRGYTF. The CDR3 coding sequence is TGTGCCAGCAGCTTAACAGGGAGCAGGGGCTACACCTTC. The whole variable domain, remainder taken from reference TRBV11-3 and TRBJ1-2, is EAGVVQSPRYKIIEKKQPVAFWCNPISGHNTLYWYLQNLGQGPELLIRYENEEAVDDSQLPKDRFSAERLKGVDSTLKIQPAELGDSAVYLCASSLTGSRGYTFGSGTRLTVV.

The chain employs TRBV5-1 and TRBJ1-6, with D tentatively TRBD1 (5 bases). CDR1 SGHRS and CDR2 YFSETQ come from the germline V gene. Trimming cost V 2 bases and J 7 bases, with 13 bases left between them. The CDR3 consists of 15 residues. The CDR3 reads CASSFSTGLNSPLHF. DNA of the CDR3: TGCGCCAGCAGCTTCTCAACAGGACTAAATTCACCCCTCCACTTT.

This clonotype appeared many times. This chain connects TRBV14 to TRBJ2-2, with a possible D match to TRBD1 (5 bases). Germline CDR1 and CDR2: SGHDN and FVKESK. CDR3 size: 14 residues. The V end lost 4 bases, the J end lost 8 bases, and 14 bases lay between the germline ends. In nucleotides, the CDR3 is TGTGCCAGCAGCCGGGGCAGGTACTCGGGGGAGCTGTTTTTT. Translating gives CASSRGRYSGELFF.

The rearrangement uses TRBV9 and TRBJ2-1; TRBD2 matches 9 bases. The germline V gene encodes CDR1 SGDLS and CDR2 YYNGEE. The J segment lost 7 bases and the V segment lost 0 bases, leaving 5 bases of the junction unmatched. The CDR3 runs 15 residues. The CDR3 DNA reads TGTGCCAGCAGCGTAGGTAGCGGGAGACATAATGAGCAGTTCTTC. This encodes CASSVGSGRHNEQFF.

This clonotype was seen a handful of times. The CDR3 reads CASSPPGWGGGGTQYF. CDR3 nucleotides: TGTGCCAGCAGCCCCCCGGGCTGGGGGGGAGGAGGGACCCAGTACTTC. The rearrangement links TRBV7-9 to TRBJ2-5; 7 bases are a match to TRBD2. With V trimmed by 5 bases and J by 7 bases, 16 bases remained unmatched. CDR3 length equals 16 residues. The V gene's germline CDR1 is SEHNR and CDR2 FQNEAQ (reference sequence).

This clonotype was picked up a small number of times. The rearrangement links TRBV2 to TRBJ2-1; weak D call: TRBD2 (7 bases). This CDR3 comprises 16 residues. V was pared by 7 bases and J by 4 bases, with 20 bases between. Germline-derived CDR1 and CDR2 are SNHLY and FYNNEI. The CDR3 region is CASTETSERGYNEQFF. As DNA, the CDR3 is TGTGCCAGCACGGAAACTAGCGAGAGGGGGTACAATGAGCAGTTCTTC.